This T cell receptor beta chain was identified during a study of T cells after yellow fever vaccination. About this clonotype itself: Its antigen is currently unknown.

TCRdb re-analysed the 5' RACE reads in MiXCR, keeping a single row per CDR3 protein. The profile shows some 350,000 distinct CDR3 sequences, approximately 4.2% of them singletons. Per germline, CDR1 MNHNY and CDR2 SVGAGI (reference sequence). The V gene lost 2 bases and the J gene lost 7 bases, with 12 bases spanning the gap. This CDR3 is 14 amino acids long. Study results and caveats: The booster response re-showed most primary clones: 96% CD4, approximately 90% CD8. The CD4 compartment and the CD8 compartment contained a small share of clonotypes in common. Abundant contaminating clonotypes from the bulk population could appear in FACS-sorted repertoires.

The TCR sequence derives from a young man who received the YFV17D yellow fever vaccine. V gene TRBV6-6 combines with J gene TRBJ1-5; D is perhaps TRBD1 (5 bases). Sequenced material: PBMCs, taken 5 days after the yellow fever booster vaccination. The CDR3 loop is CASSYRDRGQPQHF. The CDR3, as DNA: TGTGCCAGCAGTTACAGGGACCGGGGACAGCCCCAGCATTTT.